This T cell receptor (beta chain) was found in a study of blood T cell repertoires in COVID-19. Overall study: The United States, Italy and Spain provided the acute and convalescent COVID-19 samples. From T cells, B-cell-depleted T cells, or PBMCs came the material, which was cDNA or gDNA.

V was pared by 0 bases and J by 0 bases, with 9 bases of the junction left unmatched. In germline, CDR1 is MDHEN, CDR2 SYDVKM. This CDR3 has 19 residues. Study processing details: From reference gene primer amplification, estimates of nucleated cell counts were derived. The assay was immunoSEQ multiplex PCR, and TCRdb's table has in-frame clones only and misses some. V, J and clone size are taken as reported in that table, and D and trimming were inferred from the DNA itself. The sample includes over 50,000 clones, 85% of them seen just once. The source is a man aged 70-80 years with acute or convalescent COVID-19. V usage is TRBV28 and J usage is TRBJ2-4, with 9 bases lining up with TRBD1. Source material: peripheral blood. The CDR3 nucleotides are TGTGCCAGCAGTTTATGGAGGGACAGGGAACTACTAGCCAAAAACATTCAGTACTTC. Residues: CASSLWRDRELLAKNIQYF.